These 26 T cell receptor beta chains were all obtained from the same sample, sequenced in a study of early T cells in non-severe SARS-CoV-2 infection. Using its own MiXCR run on the 5' RACE reads, TCRdb lists one record per CDR3 protein. The sample consists of more than 80,000 distinct CDR3 sequences, roughly an eighth of them appearing once. The sequencing input was whole blood. These receptors were obtained from an adult who was a healthcare worker with PCR-confirmed SARS-CoV-2 infection or an uninfected control (not recorded which).

V and J are TRBV5-1 and TRBJ2-7; 9 nucleotides line up with TRBD1. Unmatched junction bases numbered 6, after V lost 7 bases and J lost 1 base. From germline, CDR1 is SGHRS and CDR2 YFSETQ. This CDR3 is 14 amino acids long. The CDR3: CASAKTGGSYEQYF. In DNA form, the CDR3 reads TGCGCCAGCGCGAAGACAGGGGGATCCTACGAGCAGTACTTC.

This clonotype was detected many times. The V gene is TRBV13, the J gene TRBJ2-2; 13 bases map to TRBD2. Per the germline V gene, CDR1 is PRHDT and CDR2 is FYEKMQ (reference sequence). CDR3 size: 18 residues. Trimming cost V 5 bases and J 1 base; bases outside gene matches: 7. The CDR3 bases are TGTGCCAGCAGCCTCGGACTAGCGGGAGAGTTGAACACCGGGGAGCTGTTTTTT. This codes for CASSLGLAGELNTGELFF.

This clonotype was seen more than once but under ten times. The chain carries TRBV27 and TRBJ2-1, with D hard to call. V dropped 3 bases and J dropped 3 bases, with 15 bases sitting between them. There are 16 residues in the CDR3. From germline, CDR1 is MNHEY and CDR2 SMNVEV (reference sequence). CDR3 in amino acids: CASSLNYQGLYNEQFF. The CDR3 bases are TGTGCCAGCAGTTTGAACTATCAAGGGCTCTACAATGAGCAGTTCTTC.

The gene calls are TRBV4-1 and TRBJ2-3; perhaps TRBD2 as D (5 bases). The V and J ends lost 1 base and 1 base respectively, with 9 bases between them. This CDR3 has 15 amino acids. Germline V gene sequence: CDR1 MGHRA, CDR2 YSYEKL. The DNA of the CDR3 is TGCGCCAGCAGCCAAGTTCAGGAGGGCACAGATACGCAGTATTTT. This gives the protein CASSQVQEGTDTQYF.

The genes are TRBV12-3 or TRBV12-4 and TRBJ2-1, with 10 bases that match TRBD2. The length of the CDR3 is 12 residues. Germline trimming cut 7 bases from V and 10 bases from J; bases unmatched to any gene: 4. CDR3 residues: CASTGTSDEQFF. In DNA, the CDR3 is TGTGCCAGCACCGGGACTAGCGACGAGCAGTTCTTC.

This clonotype occurred a few times. V and J are TRBV19 and TRBJ1-2; weak D call: TRBD1 (6 bases). Germline V gives CDR1 LNHDA, CDR2 SQIVND (reference sequence). The CDR3 covers 14 residues. The CDR3 DNA reads TGTGCATCAGACGGGGGGGGCCCCTACTATGGCTACACCTTC. This translates into CASDGGGPYYGYTF.

This clonotype has a handful of counts. The rearrangement links TRBV7-3 to TRBJ2-3; TRBD1 might be the D (5 bases). Per germline, CDR1 SGHTA and CDR2 FQGTGA. This CDR3 is built from 15 residues. Trimming cost V 4 bases and J 2 bases, with 13 bases left between them. The CDR3 DNA sequence: TGTGCCAGCAGCTCCTTGGGGCATAACACAGATACGCAGTATTTT. Protein: CASSSLGHNTDTQYF.

This clonotype occurred a few times. The chain uses TRBV6-1 and TRBJ2-3; 15 positions match TRBD2. Germline CDR1 and CDR2: MNHNS and SASEGT. The CDR3 runs to 15 residues. Trimming took 8 bases from V and 5 from J; bases not matched to a gene: 5. CDR3 bases: TGTGCCAGCGGGGGACTAGCGGGAGGTGGAGATACGCAGTATTTT. It encodes CASGGLAGGGDTQYF.

The table lists this clonotype with a few counts. This sequence joins TRBV7-3 and TRBJ2-1, with D unclear. Germline loops: CDR1 SGHTA, CDR2 FQGTGA. This CDR3 is built from 14 residues. V lost 2 bases to trimming and J lost 7 bases, with 12 bases between them. Here the CDR3 reads CASSLSLGPNEQFF. CDR3 DNA: TGTGCCAGCAGCTTATCTCTCGGGCCAAATGAGCAGTTCTTC. Variable domain in full (rest from reference TRBV7-3 and TRBJ2-1): GAGVSQTPSNKVTEKGKYVELRCDPISGHTALYWYRQSLGQGPEFLIYFQGTGAADDSGLPNDRFFAVRPEGSVSTLKIQRTERGDSAVYLCASSLSLGPNEQFFGPGTRLTVL.

The chain is built from TRBV7-2 and TRBJ2-7; 9 bases fit TRBD2. Germline V gene lookup returns CDR1 SGHTA and CDR2 FQGNSA. The CDR3 totals 13 residues. Trimming cost V 5 bases and J 2 bases; bases outside gene matches: 1. The CDR3: CASSRTSAYEQYF. The CDR3 DNA is TGTGCCAGCAGCCGGACTAGCGCCTACGAGCAGTACTTC.

This clonotype was found many times. The V call is TRBV6-6, the J call TRBJ2-5; 9 nucleotides align to TRBD1. The germline CDR1 and CDR2 sequences are MNHNY and SVGAGI (reference sequence). The CDR3 length is 15 residues. The V segment lost 7 bases and the J segment 5 bases; nucleotides outside the gene matches: 11. The CDR3: CASILATGGSETQYF. The CDR3, as DNA: TGTGCCAGCATACTTGCGACAGGGGGTTCGGAGACCCAGTACTTC.

CDR3 nucleotide sequence: TGTGCCAGCACCCTCGAGGGGGCAGCGGCAGATACGCAGTATTTT. Amino acid sequence: CASTLEGAAADTQYF. This chain links TRBV27 with TRBJ2-3; 7 nucleotides line up with TRBD1. V lost 7 bases to trimming and J lost 4 bases; unmatched junction nucleotides: 11. There are 15 residues in the CDR3. Germline CDR1 and CDR2: MNHEY and SMNVEV (reference sequence).

The chain recombines TRBV20-1 with TRBJ2-6; a weak D match, TRBD2 (5 bases). The CDR3 sequence is 15 residues long. V lost 6 bases and J lost 5, with 17 bases in between. Germline loops: CDR1 DFQATT, CDR2 SNEGSKA (reference sequence). The DNA for the CDR3 is TGCAGTGCCTCGCGGGCACCCCTCCGGGCCAACGTCCTGACTTTC. It codes for CSASRAPLRANVLTF.

The sample holds a few counts of this clonotype. The chain joins TRBV29-1 to TRBJ2-7, with D tentatively TRBD1 (6 bases). Germline V gene sequence: CDR1 SQVTM, CDR2 ANQGSEA. There are 14 residues in the CDR3. V was shortened by 2 bases and J by 0 bases, with 11 bases between the two germline ends. The CDR3: CSVETGTFSYEQYF. The CDR3 region has the DNA TGCAGCGTTGAAACAGGGACGTTCTCCTACGAGCAGTACTTC.

This chain connects TRBV4-1 to TRBJ1-6, with a tentative D call TRBD1 (6 bases). Trimming removed 1 base from V and 0 bases from J, with 13 bases in between. The germline V gene encodes CDR1 MGHRA and CDR2 YSYEKL. This CDR3 is 18 amino acids long. CDR3 region: CASSQVYPGDSYNSPLHF. CDR3 nucleotides: TGCGCCAGCAGCCAAGTTTATCCAGGGGACTCCTATAATTCACCCCTCCACTTT.

Ten or more counts support this clonotype. The chain combines TRBV7-2 with TRBJ2-1, with 14 bases aligning to TRBD2. Germline assignment: CDR1 SGHTA and CDR2 FQGNSA. The V and J ends lost 1 base and 6 bases, in that order; junction bases with no gene match: 2. CDR3 length: 16 amino acids. CDR3 sequence: CASSLGGLAGGNEQFF. CDR3 DNA: TGTGCCAGCAGCTTAGGCGGACTAGCGGGAGGCAATGAGCAGTTCTTC.

The chain couples TRBV19 to TRBJ1-2; D is uncertain. The V end lost 3 bases, the J end lost 4 bases, and 9 bases lay between the germline ends. The CDR3 has 13 residues. Germline V gene data show CDR1 as LNHDA and CDR2 as SQIVND (reference sequence). CDR3 sequence reads: CASSIGAGYGYTF. The CDR3 nucleotides read TGTGCCAGTAGTATCGGCGCCGGCTATGGCTACACCTTC.

The chain carries TRBV5-1 and TRBJ2-1; 9 nucleotides align to TRBD2. The CDR3 spans 16 residues. The junction had 12 bases not matched to a gene; V was cut back by 6 bases and J by 5 bases. Germline V gene sequence: CDR1 SGHRS, CDR2 YFSETQ. The CDR3 DNA sequence: TGCGCCAGCACCGAGATAGCGGGAGTAGCAAACAATGAGCAGTTCTTC. As protein: CASTEIAGVANNEQFF.

This clonotype was observed a few times. The rearrangement uses TRBV20-1 and TRBJ2-1; 13 bases agree with TRBD2. The ends lost 7 bases at V and 7 bases at J; junction bases unmatched: 7. From germline, CDR1 is DFQATT and CDR2 SNEGSKA (reference sequence). There are 14 residues in the CDR3. CDR3 nucleotides: TGCAGTGGGAAACTAGCGGGAGGGCGGAATGAGCAGTTCTTC. The encoded protein is CSGKLAGGRNEQFF.

This clonotype turned up a few times. CDR3 nucleotides: TGTGCCAGCAGCGTGGGCGTTGTCTATGGCTACACCTTC. This translates into CASSVGVVYGYTF. This chain uses TRBV7-2 with TRBJ1-2; D remains ambiguous. Trimming removed 5 bases from V and 4 bases from J, with 11 bases in between. CDR3 length: 13 amino acids. The germline V gene encodes CDR1 SGHTA and CDR2 FQGNSA.

The V and J genes are TRBV12-3 or TRBV12-4 and TRBJ1-5, with unresolved D. CDR3 length equals 14 residues. V was trimmed by 3 bases and J by 2 bases, leaving 8 bases between them. The CDR3 reads CASSLQARNQPQHF. CDR3 nucleotides: TGTGCCAGCAGTTTGCAGGCCCGCAATCAGCCCCAGCATTTT.

This clonotype was detected many times. The V and J genes are TRBV27 and TRBJ2-1, with a possible D match to TRBD1 (5 bases). V was shortened by 2 bases and J by 9 bases, with 11 bases between the two germline ends. CDR1 is MNHEY, CDR2 SMNVEV, per germline (reference sequence). The CDR3 loop spans 13 amino acids. Written as DNA, the CDR3 is TGTGCCAGCAGTTTAGTGCAGGGTGGTGAGCAGTTCTTC. It yields the protein CASSLVQGGEQFF.

This clonotype has just a few counts. The chain carries TRBV5-1 and TRBJ2-7; 11 nucleotides line up with TRBD1. V shed 4 bases, J shed 4 bases, and the junction held 10 bases outside the gene matches. Germline V gene lookup returns CDR1 SGHRS and CDR2 YFSETQ. CDR3 length equals 16 residues. The CDR3 is CASSAYRDRGMYEQYF. CDR3 nucleotides: TGCGCCAGCAGCGCCTACCGGGACAGGGGGATGTACGAGCAGTACTTC.

The J gene is TRBJ2-1, the V gene TRBV5-4; no definite D call. The CDR3 sequence is 13 residues long. Germline loops: CDR1 SGHNT, CDR2 YYREEE (reference sequence). Trimming removed 1 base at V and 5 bases at J, with 7 bases between. The CDR3 loop is CASSLTVNNEQFF. The CDR3 coding sequence is TGTGCCAGCAGCTTGACAGTTAACAATGAGCAGTTCTTC.

This clonotype was counted only a few times. The V gene is TRBV27, the J gene TRBJ1-1; maybe TRBD1 (5 bases). The CDR3 contains 14 residues. Germline CDR1 MNHEY, CDR2 SMNVEV (reference sequence). Trimming removed 5 bases at V and 6 bases at J, with 16 bases between. For the CDR3, the DNA is TGTGCCAGCAGTCCTCTAGGGACCGTCGCTGAAGCTTTCTTT. It codes for CASSPLGTVAEAFF.

This clonotype was observed a few times. V is TRBV20-1 and J is TRBJ2-2, with D perhaps matching TRBD2 (5 bases). CDR1 and CDR2 from the germline V gene are DFQATT and SNEGSKA (reference sequence). The length of the CDR3 is 14 residues. The CDR3 is CTPLGVTNTGELFF. The CDR3 nucleotides read TGCACCCCCCTCGGGGTGACGAACACCGGGGAGCTGTTTTTT.